This T cell receptor (beta chain) stems from a study of T cells in Graves' hyperthyroidism and ophthalmopathy. With 7 bases clipped from V and 6 bases from J, the junction kept 11 bases outside the gene matches. CDR3 length: 15 residues. Germline CDR1 reads MDHEN; CDR2 reads SYDVKM. This clonotype has at least ten counts. Those with hyperthyroidism were 18 to 65 years old, newly diagnosed, and ill for under 2 months. Those patients with uncontrolled infection, other autoimmune disease, pregnancy or lactation were excluded. Diagnosis rested on symptoms, serum thyroxine and TRAb, thyroid ultrasound, and orbital computed tomography. RNA transcripts yielded amplified TCR beta CDR3 regions. Primed by the HTBI set, a first-round RT-PCR was run on the TCR CDR3. TCRdb reanalysed the multiplex PCR reads using MiXCR and keeps one entry per CDR3 protein. Of around 380,000 distinct CDR3 sequences in the sample, about 14% were seen once.

The clonotype comes from a young man with Graves' hyperthyroidism that later progressed to Graves' ophthalmopathy. Sample: blood. This sequence joins TRBV28 and TRBJ1-5, with 8 bases that match TRBD1. The DNA of the CDR3 is TGTGCCAGCAATGATGCAGGGGGCGGGGGTCAGCCCCAGCATTTT. Its translation is CASNDAGGGGQPQHF.